The present T cell receptor beta chain was sequenced within a study of blood T cell repertoires in COVID-19. Authors' data handling: Estimation of nucleated cell counts was performed using reference gene primer amplification. This table comes from immunoSEQ multiplex PCR, and its TCRdb copy is limited to in-frame clones, with some not included. Clonal size and the V and J genes are those of that table, whereas D and trimming came from the DNA. This table has around 370,000 clones, roughly 90% appearing once. Trimming left V 5 bases short and J 6 bases short, with 11 bases between. Germline lookup yields CDR1 LGHDT and CDR2 YNNKEL (reference sequence). The CDR3 runs to 13 residues.

The rearrangement joins TRBV3-1 (or the pseudogene TRBV3-2) to TRBJ1-5; D call uncertain. This TCR was sampled from a woman in her 70s with COVID-19, enrolled during active disease. Sequencing was done on a sample of peripheral blood. CDR3 residues: CASSFQEGQPQHF. Here the CDR3 DNA reads TGTGCCAGCAGCTTCCAAGAGGGTCAGCCCCAGCATTTT.